The present entry profiles one T cell receptor (beta chain) with its context. Its antigen is not identified. Donors had nominal health at sampling but likely had unrecorded immune exposures. Trimming left V 0 bases short and J 6 bases short, with 12 bases between. The CDR3 spans 14 residues. Germline lookup yields CDR1 SGDLS and CDR2 YYNGEE. The sample comes from a study of cytomegalovirus exposure and HLA in healthy donors. Study overall: Inside one of the first data releases sat around 85 million unique TCRs taken from HLA-typed donors.

Regarding the study as a whole: The listing of roughly 160 TCR beta chains classed them as cytomegalovirus-associated.

The primer mix had 60 Vbeta and 13 Jbeta primers. Sequencing used immunoSEQ multiplex PCR; TCRdb keeps in-frame clones, though not all of them. The data hold some 150,000 clones, with over 75% observed a single time. The sequenced material came from PBMCs. This chain joins TRBV9 and TRBJ1-1, with a tentative D call TRBD1 (5 bases). The clonotype comes from a male donor in good health and CMV-seronegative. The CDR3 DNA reads TGTGCCAGCAGCGTAGCCCGACAAGGGGCTGAAGCTTTCTTT. This encodes CASSVARQGAEAFF.